The TCR beta chain described here comes from a study of read filtering for tumor transcriptome and immune sequencing. Points from the study as a whole: RNA-seq captured clonotypes less deeply and reliably than IR-seq.

At least ten counts were recorded for this clonotype. What it binds is unknown. This library used roughly 400 ng RNA and molecular barcoded adaptors spanning alpha/delta and beta/gamma chains. TCRdb reprocessed the reads via MiXCR and lists one record per CDR3 protein. The table records tens of thousands of distinct CDR3 sequences, around 13% of them present only once. CDR1 and CDR2 (germline): MNHNS, SASEGT. V was shortened by 3 bases and J by 6 bases, with 11 bases between the two germline ends. The CDR3 consists of 13 residues. Sequenced sample: a population of CD138-negative cells sorted from bone marrow. This chain uses TRBV6-1 with TRBJ1-1; D ambiguous. This TCR was sampled from a donor at least 40 years old with multiple myeloma. The DNA of the CDR3 is TGTGCCAGCAGTGAGGTTTTAGGACCTGAAGCTTTCTTT. It is translated as CASSEVLGPEAFF.